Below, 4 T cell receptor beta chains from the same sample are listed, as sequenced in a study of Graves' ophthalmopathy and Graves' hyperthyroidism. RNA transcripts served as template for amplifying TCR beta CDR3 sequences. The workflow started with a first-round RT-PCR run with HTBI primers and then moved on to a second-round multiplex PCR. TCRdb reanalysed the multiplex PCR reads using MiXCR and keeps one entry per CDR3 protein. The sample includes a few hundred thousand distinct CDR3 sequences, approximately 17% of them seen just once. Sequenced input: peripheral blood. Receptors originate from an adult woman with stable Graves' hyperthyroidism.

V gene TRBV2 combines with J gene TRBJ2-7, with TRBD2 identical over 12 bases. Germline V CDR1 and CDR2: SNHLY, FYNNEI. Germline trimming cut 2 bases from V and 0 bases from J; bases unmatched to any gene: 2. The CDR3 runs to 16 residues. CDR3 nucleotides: TGTGCCAGCAGTGAACGGACTAGCGGGATCTCCTACGAGCAGTACTTC. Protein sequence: CASSERTSGISYEQYF.

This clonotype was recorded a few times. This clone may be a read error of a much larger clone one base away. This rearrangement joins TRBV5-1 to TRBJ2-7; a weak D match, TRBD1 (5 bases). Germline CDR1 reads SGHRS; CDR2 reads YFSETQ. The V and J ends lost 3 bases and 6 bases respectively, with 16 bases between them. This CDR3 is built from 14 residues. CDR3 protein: CASSSRTLVPEQYF. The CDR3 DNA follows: TGCGCCAGCAGCTCAAGGACATTGGTCCCCGAGCAGTACTTC.

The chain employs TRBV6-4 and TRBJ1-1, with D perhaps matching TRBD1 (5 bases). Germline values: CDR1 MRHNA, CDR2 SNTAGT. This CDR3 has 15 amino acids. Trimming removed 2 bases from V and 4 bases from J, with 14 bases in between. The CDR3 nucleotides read TGTGCCAGCAGTGACAGGGGAATTGCCCGCACTGAAGCTTTCTTT. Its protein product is CASSDRGIARTEAFF.

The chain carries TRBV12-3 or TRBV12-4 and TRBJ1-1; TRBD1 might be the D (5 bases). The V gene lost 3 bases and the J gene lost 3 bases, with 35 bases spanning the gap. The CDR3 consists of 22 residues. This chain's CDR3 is CASSFLVMGQSIGTAGDTEAFF. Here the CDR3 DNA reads TGTGCCAGCAGTTTCTTGGTGATGGGGCAATCAATTGGGACCGCGGGGGACACTGAAGCTTTCTTT.